This T cell receptor beta chain was sequenced in a study of graft-versus-host responses after intestinal transplantation. The V gene lost 4 bases and the J gene lost 3 bases, with 8 bases spanning the gap. The germline CDR1 and CDR2 sequences are SGHRS and YFSETQ. The CDR3 consists of 13 residues. Worth noting for this clone: Its cognate antigen is unknown.

Sequenced by immunoSEQ multiplex PCR; TCRdb stores in-frame clones only, minus some. Of tens of thousands of clones listed, roughly 91% are singletons. General study results and limits: Recipient bone marrow held GvH clones, some seen earlier in ileum or blood. Across patients carrying graft-donor T cell macrochimerism, allografts held high graft-versus-host to host-versus-graft clonal ratios.

The receptor comes from a human donor who received an intestinal transplant. Material: unstimulated CD4+ T cells sorted from spleen or lymph node cells, obtained before intestinal transplant. The chain combines TRBV5-1 with TRBJ2-1; D not certain. In DNA form, the CDR3 reads TGCGCCAGCAGCCCCCCCCTCTACAATGAGCAGTTCTTC. It codes for CASSPPLYNEQFF.